Presented here are 5 T cell receptor beta chains from one specimen sequenced in a study of vaccination effects on CD4 cells after COVID-19. Profiling relied on immunoSEQ multiplex PCR, and the TCRdb table lists in-frame clones only, not all of them. There are about 43,000 clones in the sample; roughly four fifths occur only once, and 10% to 11% lies in the top ten. No antigen has been assigned to these receptors. Under the ViraFEST assay, PBMC were stimulated with viral peptide pools so that antigen-specific CD4+ T cells expanded. Sequencing was performed afterwards. After more than 9 days in culture, the CD4+ T cells were isolated. All vaccine recipients tested negative for nucleocapsid antibodies and had never contracted SARS-CoV-2 infection. The input for sequencing was CD4+ T cells from PBMCs cultured with SARS-CoV-2 spike peptides, taken before COVID-19 vaccination. The receptors shown here come from a human donor who received a COVID-19 vaccine.

This clone has a single count. The chain recombines TRBV3-1 (or the pseudogene TRBV3-2) with TRBJ2-5; maybe TRBD2 (6 bases). The CDR3 runs 13 residues. Germline loops: CDR1 LGHDT, CDR2 YNNKEL (reference sequence). The germline V and J ends were trimmed by 6 bases and 2 bases, with 10 bases remaining between them. CDR3 coding DNA: TGTGCCAGCAGGGGAGGTGGACAAGAGACCCAGTACTTC. This translates into CASRGGGQETQYF.

This clone showed up just a few times. V usage is TRBV2 and J usage is TRBJ1-2; TRBD1 matches 7 bases. This CDR3 is 13 amino acids long. In germline, CDR1 is SNHLY, CDR2 FYNNEI. J gave up 2 bases and V 7 bases, and 4 bases lay outside the gene matches. CDR3 sequence (DNA): TGTGCCAGCACAGCGACAGGGAACTATGGCTACACCTTC. Its translation is CASTATGNYGYTF.

The chain's CDR3 is CASSEAIRGTGRDGYTF. The CDR3, as DNA: TGTGCCAGCAGTGAAGCTATCCGCGGGACAGGGAGGGATGGCTACACCTTC. The V and J genes are TRBV6-1 and TRBJ1-2; 9 bases match TRBD1. Trimming at V came to 0 bases and at J to 6 bases, leaving 11 bases not matched to a gene. The CDR3 is made up of 17 amino acids. Germline CDR1 is MNHNS and CDR2 is SASEGT.

The chain has TRBV6-1 and TRBJ1-1, with TRBD1 as a possible D gene (5 bases). The CDR3 runs to 14 residues. V was cut by 2 bases and J by 8 bases, with 15 bases left in between. Germline CDR1 MNHNS, CDR2 SASEGT. The CDR3 bases are TGTGCCAGCAGTGAAACTTCTGGGGAGGGGGAAGCTTTCTTT. Protein sequence: CASSETSGEGEAFF.

The chain uses TRBV30 and TRBJ2-3, with a weak D call TRBD1 (5 bases). CDR3 length: 12 amino acids. Trimming stripped 2 bases from V and 4 bases from J, with 7 bases between. Germline V gene data show CDR1 as GTSNPN and CDR2 as SVGIG (reference sequence). The CDR3 nucleotides are TGTGCCTGGAGTAAAGGGGCAGATACGCAGTATTTT. It specifies CAWSKGADTQYF.